The 2 T cell receptor beta chains presented below share a single source sample, sequenced in a study of CD8+CD57+ T cells in acquired aplastic anemia listed by TCRdb under 2018. The sequencer listed for this sample is Illumina HiSeq 2000. Genomic DNA was used as template for profiling of TCR beta VDJ combinations and CDR3 sequences. In-frame beta chains were kept once TCRdb had trimmed the public reads at Q25 with fastp and called clones with MiXCR. CDR3 protein duplicates are merged, each entry listing the most common genes and DNA. Counted in this sample were about 190,000 distinct CDR3 sequences; less than 65% of them appeared once. The leading ten clones occupy approximately 16% of the sample. Source material: sorted CD4+, CD8+, or CD8+CD57+ T cells (not recorded which) from PBMCs. These receptors came from a human donor in good health, serving as a control.

This clonotype was counted many times. The CDR3 reads CASSVGVAGFETQYF. DNA of the CDR3: TGTGCCAGCAGCGTAGGGGTGGCGGGCTTTGAGACCCAGTACTTC. The J gene is TRBJ2-5, the V gene TRBV9; D may be TRBD2 (5 bases). The germline gives CDR1 SGDLS, CDR2 YYNGEE. V shed 0 bases and J shed 5 bases, with 14 bases lying between them. The CDR3 is 15 residues long.

Comment on this clonotype: A read error is possible here, since a much larger clone lies one base away. The V call is TRBV6-2 or TRBV6-3, the J call TRBJ1-1, with 7 bases aligning to TRBD1. J was trimmed by 2 bases and V by 4 bases; bases with no gene match: 4. The CDR3 runs 14 residues. Germline V gene data show CDR1 as MNHEY and CDR2 as SVGEGT. The CDR3 DNA is TGTGCCAGCAGTTCCGGGACAGACAACACTGAAGCTTTCTTT. It codes for CASSSGTDNTEAFF.